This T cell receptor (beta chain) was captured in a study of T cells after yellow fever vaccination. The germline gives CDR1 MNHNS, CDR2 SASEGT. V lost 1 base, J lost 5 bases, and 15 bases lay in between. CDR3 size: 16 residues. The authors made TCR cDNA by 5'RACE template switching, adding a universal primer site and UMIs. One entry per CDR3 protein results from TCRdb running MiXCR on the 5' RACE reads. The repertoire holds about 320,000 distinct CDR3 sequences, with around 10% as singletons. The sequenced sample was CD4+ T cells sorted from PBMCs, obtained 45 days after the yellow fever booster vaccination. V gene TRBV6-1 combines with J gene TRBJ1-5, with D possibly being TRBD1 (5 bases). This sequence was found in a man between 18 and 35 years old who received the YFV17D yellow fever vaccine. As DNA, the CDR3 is TGTGCCAGCAGTGAAGGGCGCCCGGGGGTCCATCAGCCCCAGCATTTT. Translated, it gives CASSEGRPGVHQPQHF.